This TCR beta chain was obtained from a study of blood T cell repertoires in COVID-19. Overall study context: The samples span acute and convalescent COVID-19 from the United States, Italy and Spain. PBMCs, B-cell-depleted T cells, or T cells were the source of the cDNA or gDNA that made up the material.

V dropped 5 bases and J dropped 11 bases, with 15 bases sitting between them. Germline V gene lookup returns CDR1 SNHLY and CDR2 FYNNEI. The CDR3 extends over 12 amino acids. Original processing methods: Estimation of nucleated cell counts was performed using reference gene primer amplification. TCRdb's copy holds only in-frame clones and misses some; the assay was immunoSEQ multiplex PCR. V, J and clone size are taken as reported in that table, and D and trimming were inferred from the DNA itself. The data hold 200,000 to 300,000 clones, with around 80% observed a single time. The sample taken for sequencing was peripheral blood. J is TRBJ2-5 and V is TRBV2; D might be TRBD1 (5 bases). The clonotype originates from a man between 60 and 75 years old with acute or convalescent COVID-19. This CDR3 is CASSWTSPGQYF. DNA for the CDR3: TGTGCCAGCAGTTGGACATCCCCCGGGCAGTACTTC. Full variable domain (outside the CDR3, taken from reference TRBV2 and TRBJ2-5): EPEVTQTPSHQVTQMGQEVILRCVPISNHLYFYWYRQILGQKVEFLVSFYNNEISEKSEIFDDQFSVERPDGSNFTLKIRSTKLEDSAMYFCASSWTSPGQYFGPGTRLLVL.